This is a list of T cell receptor beta chains from one sample in a study of T cells and copy number aberrations in small-cell lung cancer. TCRdb's copy holds only in-frame clones and misses some; the assay was immunoSEQ multiplex PCR. This sample has 2,500 or so clones; around 86% occur once, and the top ten carry 4.5%. The sample was normal tissue next to the tumor. The receptors originated from a middle-aged man with small cell lung cancer. Each CDR3 is given with its conserved first and last residue. The D gene is left open where the match is weak. The size entry is marked missing in some rows and otherwise reads once, few, many or a size class.

NA	TRBV9	few	TRBJ2-7	TGTGCCAGCAGCAGATCGGCGGAATCCTACGAGCAGTACTTC	CASSRSAESYEQYF
NA	TRBV15	NA	TRBJ2-3	TGTGCCACCAGCAGGCGCGGGACAGTAAGGGGAGATACGCAGTATTTT	CATSRRGTVRGDTQYF
TRBD1	TRBV30	NA	TRBJ1-5	TGTGCCTGGAGTGTAGGGACAGGGGATAATCAGCCCCAGCATTTT	CAWSVGTGDNQPQHF
NA	TRBV9	NA	TRBJ2-3	TGTGCCAGCAGCGCACAGACATCTAGCACAGATACGCAGTATTTT	CASSAQTSSTDTQYF
NA	TRBV10-3	NA	TRBJ1-4	TGTGCCATCAGTGAGTCCGGTGGGGGGCGCGGCGAAAAACTGTTTTTT	CAISESGGGRGEKLFF
NA	TRBV19	NA	TRBJ1-4	TGTGCCAGTAGTATCGGGGTTGCAACTAATGAAAAACTGTTTTTT	CASSIGVATNEKLFF
NA	TRBV7-2	NA	TRBJ2-4	TGTGCCAGCAGCCCGAGAGGACAAGTAGCCAAAAACATTCAGTACTTC	CASSPRGQVAKNIQYF
TRBD1	TRBV29-1	NA	TRBJ2-2	TGCAGCGTATTATATCATGACAGGGGGAACGGGGAGCTGTTTTTT	CSVLYHDRGNGELFF
NA	TRBV4-2	NA	TRBJ2-1	TGTGCCAGCAGCCAACTGCCGGGACGAATTCTCCCATACAATGAGCAGTTCTTC	CASSQLPGRILPYNEQFF
NA	TRBV5-8	once	TRBJ2-3	TGTGCCAGCAGCTTTACGACGGCGTGGACAGATACGCAGTATTTT	CASSFTTAWTDTQYF
NA	TRBV9	NA	TRBJ2-1	TGTGCCAGCAGCGTAGCTACGGGGAACAATGAGCAGTTCTTC	CASSVATGNNEQFF
TRBD1	TRBV13	NA	TRBJ2-2	TGTGCCAGCAGCTCACCGACAGGGCGAAACACCGGGGAGCTGTTTTTT	CASSSPTGRNTGELFF
TRBD1	TRBV7-3	once	TRBJ2-4	TGTGCCAGCAGCCCAGGGACAGGGTCCAACATTCAGTACTTC	CASSPGTGSNIQYF
TRBD1	TRBV30	large	TRBJ2-2	TGTGCCTGGAGTGCGATTCCCGGGACAGAGCCCGGGGAGCTGTTTTTT	CAWSAIPGTEPGELFF
NA	TRBV4-2	NA	TRBJ1-4	TGTGCCAGCAGCCAAGATCGGCAGGATAATGAAAAACTGTTTTTT	CASSQDRQDNEKLFF
NA	TRBV4-3	NA	TRBJ1-1	TGCGCCAGCAGCCAAGGTCATCGCGAGGGTTCGGCTTTCTTT	CASSQGHREGSAFF
NA	TRBV7-9	few	TRBJ1-1	TGTGCCAGCAGCCAAAACACTGAAGCTTTCTTT	CASSQNTEAFF
NA	TRBV6-5	NA	TRBJ2-5	TGTGCCAGCAGTCAAATAGGAAGCCAAGAGACCCAGTACTTC	CASSQIGSQETQYF